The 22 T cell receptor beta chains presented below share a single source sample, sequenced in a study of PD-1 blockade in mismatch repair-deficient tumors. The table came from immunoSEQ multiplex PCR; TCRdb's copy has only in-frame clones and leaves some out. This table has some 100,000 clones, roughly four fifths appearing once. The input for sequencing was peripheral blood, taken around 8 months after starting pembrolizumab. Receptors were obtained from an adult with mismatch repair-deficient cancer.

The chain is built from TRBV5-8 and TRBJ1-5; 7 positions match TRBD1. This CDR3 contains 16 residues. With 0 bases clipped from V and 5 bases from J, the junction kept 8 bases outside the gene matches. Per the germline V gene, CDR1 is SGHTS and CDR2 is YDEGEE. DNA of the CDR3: TGTGCCAGCAGCTTGGATCTGACAGGGACGGATCAGCCCCAGCATTTT. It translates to CASSLDLTGTDQPQHF. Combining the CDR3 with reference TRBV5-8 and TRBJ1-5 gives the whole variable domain EAGVTQSPTHLIKTRGQQATLRCSPISGHTSVYWYQQALGLGLQFLLWYDEGEERNRGNFPPRFSGRQFPNYSSELNVNALELEDSALYLCASSLDLTGTDQPQHFGDGTRLSIL.

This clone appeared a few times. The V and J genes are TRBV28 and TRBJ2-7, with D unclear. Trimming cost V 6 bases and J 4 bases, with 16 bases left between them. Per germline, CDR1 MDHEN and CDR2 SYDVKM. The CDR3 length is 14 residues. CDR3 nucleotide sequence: TGTGCCAGCAGACCCGCCGGAATCGGTTACGAGCAGTACTTC. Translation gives CASRPAGIGYEQYF.

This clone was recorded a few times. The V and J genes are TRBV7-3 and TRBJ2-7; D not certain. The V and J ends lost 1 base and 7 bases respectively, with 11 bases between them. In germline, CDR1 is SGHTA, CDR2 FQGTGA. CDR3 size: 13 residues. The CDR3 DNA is TGTGCCAGCAGCTTAAACAGAGATGGGGAGCAGTACTTC. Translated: CASSLNRDGEQYF.

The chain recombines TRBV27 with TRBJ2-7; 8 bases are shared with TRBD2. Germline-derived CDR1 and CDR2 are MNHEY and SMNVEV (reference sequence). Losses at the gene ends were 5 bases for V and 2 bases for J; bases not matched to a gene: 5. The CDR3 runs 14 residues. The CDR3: CASSPSGSAYEQYF. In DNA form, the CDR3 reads TGTGCCAGCAGTCCTAGCGGGTCCGCCTACGAGCAGTACTTC.

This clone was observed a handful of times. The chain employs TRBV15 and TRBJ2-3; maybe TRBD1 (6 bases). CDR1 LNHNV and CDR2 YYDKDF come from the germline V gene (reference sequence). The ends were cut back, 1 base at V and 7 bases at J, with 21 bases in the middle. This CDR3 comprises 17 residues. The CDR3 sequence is CATSRALGSLGAYTQYF. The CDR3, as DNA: TGTGCCACCAGCAGAGCGTTGGGCTCTCTGGGGGCCTATACGCAGTATTTT.

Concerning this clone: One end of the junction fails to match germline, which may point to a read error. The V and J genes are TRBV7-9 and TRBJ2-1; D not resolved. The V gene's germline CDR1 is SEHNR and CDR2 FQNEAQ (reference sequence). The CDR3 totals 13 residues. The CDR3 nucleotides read TGTGCCAGCAGCATAGTCGGGCGCAATGGGCAGTTCTTC. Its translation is CASSIVGRNGQFF.

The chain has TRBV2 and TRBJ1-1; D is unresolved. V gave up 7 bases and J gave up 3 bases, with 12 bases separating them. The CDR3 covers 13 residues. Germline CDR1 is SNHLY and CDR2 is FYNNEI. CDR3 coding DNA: TGTGCCAGCATCCGTACTCGGGACACTGAAGCTTTCTTT. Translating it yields CASIRTRDTEAFF.

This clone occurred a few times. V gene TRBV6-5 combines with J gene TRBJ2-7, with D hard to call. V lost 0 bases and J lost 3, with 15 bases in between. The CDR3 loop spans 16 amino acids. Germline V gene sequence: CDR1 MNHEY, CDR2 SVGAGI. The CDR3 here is CASSYSKGAPSYEQYF. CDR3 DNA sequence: TGTGCCAGCAGTTACTCGAAAGGAGCCCCCAGCTACGAGCAGTACTTC.

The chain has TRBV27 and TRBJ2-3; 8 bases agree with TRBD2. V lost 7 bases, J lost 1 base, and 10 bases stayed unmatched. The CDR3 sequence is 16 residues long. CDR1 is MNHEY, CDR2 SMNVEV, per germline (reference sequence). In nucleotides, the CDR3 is TGTGCCAGCACTGAATTTAGCGGGAAGGGCACAGATACGCAGTATTTT. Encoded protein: CASTEFSGKGTDTQYF.

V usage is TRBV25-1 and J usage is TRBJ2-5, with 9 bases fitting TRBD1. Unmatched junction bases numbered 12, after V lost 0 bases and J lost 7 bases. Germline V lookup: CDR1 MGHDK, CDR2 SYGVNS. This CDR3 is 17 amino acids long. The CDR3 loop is CASSEYFDRGSSGTQYF. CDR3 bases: TGTGCCAGCAGTGAATATTTCGACAGGGGGAGCAGCGGGACCCAGTACTTC.

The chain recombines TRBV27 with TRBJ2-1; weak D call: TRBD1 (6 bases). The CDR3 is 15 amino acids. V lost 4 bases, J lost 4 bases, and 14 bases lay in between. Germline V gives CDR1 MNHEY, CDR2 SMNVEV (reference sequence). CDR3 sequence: CASSWAGDNYNEQFF. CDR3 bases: TGTGCCAGCAGTTGGGCCGGGGACAATTACAATGAGCAGTTCTTC.

For the CDR3, the DNA is TGTGCCACCAGCATGCAGGGCTGGAACACTGAAGCTTTCTTT. Protein product: CATSMQGWNTEAFF. J is TRBJ1-1 and V is TRBV15; the D gene is possibly TRBD1 (5 bases). Trimming removed 4 bases at V and 1 base at J, with 10 bases between. Germline V gives CDR1 LNHNV, CDR2 YYDKDF (reference sequence). This CDR3 region has 14 residues.

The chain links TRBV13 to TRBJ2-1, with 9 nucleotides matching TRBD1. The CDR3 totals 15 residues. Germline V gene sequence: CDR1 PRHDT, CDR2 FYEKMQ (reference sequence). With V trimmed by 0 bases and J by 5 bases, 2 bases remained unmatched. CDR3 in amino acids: CASSLGQGAHNEQFF. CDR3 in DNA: TGTGCCAGCAGCTTAGGACAGGGGGCCCACAATGAGCAGTTCTTC.

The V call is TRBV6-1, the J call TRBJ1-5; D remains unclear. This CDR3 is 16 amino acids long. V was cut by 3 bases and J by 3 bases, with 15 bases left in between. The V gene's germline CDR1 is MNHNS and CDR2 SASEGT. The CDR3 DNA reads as TGTGCCAGCAGTGATTTATGGGCTCTCCTCAATCAGCCCCAGCATTTT. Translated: CASSDLWALLNQPQHF.

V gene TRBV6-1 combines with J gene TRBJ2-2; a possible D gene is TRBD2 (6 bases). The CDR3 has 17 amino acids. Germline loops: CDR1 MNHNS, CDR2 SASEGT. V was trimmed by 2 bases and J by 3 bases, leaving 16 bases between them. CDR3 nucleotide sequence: TGTGCCAGCAGTGAAATCGGGGTTAGCGGATACACCGGGGAGCTGTTTTTT. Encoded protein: CASSEIGVSGYTGELFF.

The CDR3 protein is CASSENSGGLNTEAFF. DNA of the CDR3: TGTGCCAGCAGTGAGAATTCCGGGGGATTGAACACTGAAGCTTTCTTT. This chain uses TRBV25-1 with TRBJ1-1; D is possibly TRBD1 (5 bases). Trimming left V 3 bases short and J 0 bases short, with 14 bases between. This CDR3 has 16 amino acids. CDR1 is MGHDK and CDR2 is SYGVNS in the germline V gene. The variable domain in full, with the rest retrieved from reference TRBV25-1 and TRBJ1-1, is EADIYQTPRYLVIGTGKKITLECSQTMGHDKMYWYQQDPGMELHLIHYSYGVNSTEKGDLSSESTVSRIRTEHFPLTLESARPSHTSQYLCASSENSGGLNTEAFFGQGTRLTVV.

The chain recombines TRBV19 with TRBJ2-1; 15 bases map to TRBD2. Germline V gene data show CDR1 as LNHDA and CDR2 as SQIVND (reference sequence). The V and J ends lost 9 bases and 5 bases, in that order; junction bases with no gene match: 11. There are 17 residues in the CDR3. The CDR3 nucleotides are TGTGCCAGCAGTGGACTAGCGGGAGGGGGGGCAAACAATGAGCAGTTCTTC. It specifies CASSGLAGGGANNEQFF. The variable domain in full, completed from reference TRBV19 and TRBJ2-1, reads DGGITQSPKYLFRKEGQNVTLSCEQNLNHDAMYWYRQDPGQGLRLIYYSQIVNDFQKGDIAEGYSVSREKKESFPLTVTSAQKNPTAFYLCASSGLAGGGANNEQFFGPGTRLTVL.

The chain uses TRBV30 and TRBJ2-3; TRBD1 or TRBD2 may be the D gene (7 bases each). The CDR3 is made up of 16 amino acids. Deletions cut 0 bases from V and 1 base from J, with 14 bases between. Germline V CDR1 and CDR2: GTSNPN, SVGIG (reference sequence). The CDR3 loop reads CAWSVGGGRGTDTQYF. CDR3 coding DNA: TGTGCCTGGAGTGTAGGGGGCGGGAGAGGCACAGATACGCAGTATTTT. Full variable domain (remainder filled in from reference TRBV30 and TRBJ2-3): SQTIHQWPATLVQPVGSPLSLECTVEGTSNPNLYWYRQAAGRGLQLLFYSVGIGQISSEVPQNLSASRPQDRQFILSSKKLLLSDSGFYLCAWSVGGGRGTDTQYFGPGTRLTVL.

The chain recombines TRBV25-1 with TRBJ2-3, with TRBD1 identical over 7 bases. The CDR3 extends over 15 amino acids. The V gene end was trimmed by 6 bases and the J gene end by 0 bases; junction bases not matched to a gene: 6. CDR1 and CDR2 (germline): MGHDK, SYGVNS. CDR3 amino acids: CASRRGTASTDTQYF. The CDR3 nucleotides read TGTGCCAGCAGGCGTGGGACAGCTAGCACAGATACGCAGTATTTT.

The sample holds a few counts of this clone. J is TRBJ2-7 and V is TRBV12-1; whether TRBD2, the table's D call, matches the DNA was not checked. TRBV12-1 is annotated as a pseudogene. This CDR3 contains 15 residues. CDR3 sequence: CASSFERRGLYEQYF. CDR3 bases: TGTGCCAGCAGCTTTGAAAGGCGAGGGCTCTACGAGCAGTACTTC.

CDR3 region: CASSPGTSGGRVEQYF. CDR3 DNA: TGTGCCAGCAGCCCCGGGACTAGCGGGGGTAGGGTGGAGCAGTACTTC. This chain uses TRBV9 with TRBJ2-7; 14 bases match TRBD2. This CDR3 has 16 amino acids. V dropped 4 bases and J dropped 7; count of bases not matched to a gene: 10. Per the germline V gene, CDR1 is SGDLS and CDR2 is YYNGEE.

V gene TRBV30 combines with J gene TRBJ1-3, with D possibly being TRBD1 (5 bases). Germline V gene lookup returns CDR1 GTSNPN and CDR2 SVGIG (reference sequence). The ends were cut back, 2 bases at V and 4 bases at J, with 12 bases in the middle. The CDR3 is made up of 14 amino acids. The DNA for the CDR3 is TGTGCCTGGAGTCCAGACAGTTTCGGAAACACCATATATTTT. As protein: CAWSPDSFGNTIYF.